The T cell receptor (beta chain) under discussion was sequenced for a study of T cells after yellow fever vaccination. Study results and limitations: Clonotype sharing between CD4 and CD8 compartments was small. Weaker overall was a secondary response that nonetheless peaked faster, on day 5 versus 15.

TCRdb analysed the 5' RACE reads with MiXCR anew, one entry per CDR3 protein. The sample records hundreds of thousands of distinct CDR3 sequences, about 13% being singletons. About this clonotype: No antigen is known for it.

Germline V gene data show CDR1 as MDHEN and CDR2 as SYDVKM. This CDR3 is 16 amino acids long. The ends were cut back, 3 bases at V and 1 base at J, with 15 bases in the middle. The chain joins TRBV28 to TRBJ1-2; D remains unclear. This TCR was sampled from a man aged 25 to 40 who received the YFV17D yellow fever vaccine. The material sequenced was PBMCs, taken on the day of the yellow fever booster vaccination. The CDR3 protein is CASSFAGVDRNYGYTF. Here the CDR3 DNA reads TGTGCCAGCAGTTTCGCCGGAGTGGACCGTAACTATGGCTACACCTTC.